These 26 T cell receptor beta chains share one sample of origin, sequenced in a study of shared clonotypes between healthy human individuals. Sequencing was performed with immunoSEQ multiplex PCR; in TCRdb, only in-frame clones are kept and a portion is missing. The table shows some 500,000 clones, with about 96% occurring only once. The sample taken for sequencing was naive CD4+ T cells sorted from blood. Subset of the sample: CD45RA+ positively selected. These receptors all come from a woman in her twenties or thirties in good health.

The chain links TRBV28 to TRBJ2-2, with 8 bases matching TRBD2. V lost 6 bases and J lost 0; bases outside the gene matches: 3. The CDR3 has 15 amino acids. Germline V gene sequence: CDR1 MDHEN, CDR2 SYDVKM. Written as DNA, the CDR3 is TGTGCCAGCAGACCGGGACTAGCGAACACCGGGGAGCTGTTTTTT. Protein: CASRPGLANTGELFF.

The rearrangement links TRBV15 to TRBJ2-5; D could derive from TRBD1 or TRBD2 (5 bases each). The CDR3 is made up of 15 amino acids. CDR1 and CDR2 (germline): LNHNV, YYDKDF (reference sequence). V was pared by 6 bases and J by 2 bases, with 16 bases between. The CDR3 region is CATRRGSFGQETQYF. The CDR3 DNA follows: TGTGCCACCAGGAGGGGATCCTTTGGGCAAGAGACCCAGTACTTC. The full variable domain, with the rest looked up from reference TRBV15 and TRBJ2-5, is DAMVIQNPRYQVTQFGKPVTLSCSQTLNHNVMYWYQQKSSQAPKLLFHYYDKDFNNEADTPDNFQSRRPNTSFCFLDIRSPGLGDTAMYLCATRRGSFGQETQYFGPGTRLLVL.

The rearrangement joins TRBV6-6 to TRBJ2-2; 8 bases are shared with TRBD2. CDR1 is MNHNY and CDR2 is SVGAGI in the germline V gene (reference sequence). This CDR3 contains 15 residues. V was pared by 6 bases and J by 7 bases, with 10 bases of the junction left unmatched. The chain's CDR3 is CASSPPRTSFGELFF. CDR3 DNA sequence: TGTGCCAGCAGCCCACCCCGGACTAGCTTCGGGGAGCTGTTTTTT.

A note on this clone: At the DNA level, this CDR3 is encoded by other sequences in the same sample as well. This rearrangement joins TRBV28 to TRBJ2-5; 8 bases align to TRBD2. V gave up 3 bases and J gave up 2 bases; unmatched junction bases: 5. The germline V gene has CDR1 MDHEN and CDR2 SYDVKM. This CDR3 contains 15 residues. The CDR3 sequence: CASSLGGRLQETQYF. The CDR3 DNA reads TGTGCCAGCAGTTTGGGCGGGAGGCTTCAAGAGACCCAGTACTTC.

This chain joins TRBV29-1 and TRBJ2-1; 11 bases are shared with TRBD2. Per germline, CDR1 SQVTM and CDR2 ANQGSEA. The CDR3 consists of 14 residues. With V trimmed by 3 bases and J by 10 bases, 8 bases remained unmatched. For the CDR3, the DNA is TGCAGCGTTGACGGGCGACTAGCGGGAAACGAGCAGTTCTTC. This translates into CSVDGRLAGNEQFF.

The V call is TRBV5-4, the J call TRBJ2-7; D is possibly TRBD1 (5 bases). Trimming shortened V by 2 bases and J by 5 bases, and 11 bases separated the two germline ends. CDR1 is SGHNT and CDR2 is YYREEE in the germline V gene (reference sequence). The CDR3 runs 13 residues. CDR3 bases: TGTGCCAGCAGCTTTCAGGGAATCCACGAGCAGTACTTC. Translation gives CASSFQGIHEQYF.

The chain joins TRBV29-1 to TRBJ2-7, with TRBD2 matching over 10 bases. Germline V CDR1 and CDR2: SQVTM, ANQGSEA. J lost 4 bases, V lost 0 bases, and 6 bases had no gene match. This CDR3 comprises 15 residues. CDR3 nucleotide sequence: TGCAGCGTTGAAGAGGGGCTAGCGGGAGTGTACGAGCAGTACTTC. Translating gives CSVEEGLAGVYEQYF.

The rearrangement links TRBV20-1 to TRBJ2-1, with 8 bases that match TRBD2. The CDR3 sequence is 11 residues long. The J segment lost 8 bases and the V segment lost 5 bases, leaving 2 bases of the junction unmatched. The germline V gene has CDR1 DFQATT and CDR2 SNEGSKA (reference sequence). The CDR3 DNA reads TGCAGTGCTTGGACTAGCCATGAGCAGTTCTTC. This sequence encodes CSAWTSHEQFF.

The chain employs TRBV28 and TRBJ2-7, with TRBD1 matching over 8 bases. The junction had 10 bases not matched to a gene; V was cut back by 0 bases and J by 3 bases. This CDR3 spans 17 amino acids. Germline CDR1 MDHEN, CDR2 SYDVKM. The CDR3 spells CASSLWLRQGRHYEQYF. In DNA, the CDR3 is TGTGCCAGCAGTTTATGGTTAAGACAGGGGCGACACTACGAGCAGTACTTC.

Remarks on this clone: This same CDR3 is encoded by further DNA sequences in the sample. The chain joins TRBV6-5 to TRBJ2-1; D gene uncertain. Germline V gene lookup returns CDR1 MNHEY and CDR2 SVGAGI. Trimming removed 2 bases at V and 0 bases at J, with 5 bases between. The CDR3 is 14 residues long. The CDR3 protein is CASSYVSSYNEQFF. The CDR3 DNA sequence: TGTGCCAGCAGTTACGTGAGCTCCTACAATGAGCAGTTCTTC.

This chain joins TRBV11-2 and TRBJ2-7, with D perhaps TRBD1 or TRBD2 (5 bases each). Germline CDR1 reads SGHAT; CDR2 reads FQNNGV. V was trimmed by 6 bases and J by 7 bases, leaving 19 bases between them. This CDR3 region has 14 residues. CDR3 loop: CASSPEGSSKEQYF. In DNA, the CDR3 is TGTGCCAGCAGTCCTGAGGGGAGTTCTAAGGAGCAGTACTTC.

The CDR3 here is CASSSRDRLYNEQFF. The CDR3 bases are TGTGCCAGCAGCTCCCGGGACAGGCTCTACAATGAGCAGTTCTTC. The chain has TRBV7-2 and TRBJ2-1, with TRBD1 matching 8 bases. Germline V gives CDR1 SGHTA, CDR2 FQGNSA. V lost 4 bases and J lost 3; bases outside the gene matches: 5. The CDR3 loop spans 15 amino acids.

The chain links TRBV21-1 to TRBJ1-5; no DNA check was done on the table's D call, TRBD1. TRBV21-1 represents a pseudogene. The CDR3 has 14 residues. DNA of the CDR3: TGTGCCAGCAGCGACGGGACATTCAATCAGCCCCAGCATTTT. It translates to CASSDGTFNQPQHF.

The chain couples TRBV28 to TRBJ2-7, with no clear D. Germline V gives CDR1 MDHEN, CDR2 SYDVKM. V lost 7 bases and J lost 2, with 9 bases in between. This CDR3 has 12 residues. The CDR3 loop reads CASKRQPYEQYF. In nucleotides, the CDR3 is TGTGCCAGCAAAAGGCAACCCTACGAGCAGTACTTC.

The rearrangement uses TRBV23-1 and TRBJ2-1; 10 bases line up with TRBD2. TRBV23-1 falls under the ORF class, with uncertain function. V shed 9 bases, J shed 6 bases, and the junction held 8 bases outside the gene matches. The CDR3 extends over 14 amino acids. CDR3 amino acids: CARGGSGRANEQFF. In DNA form, the CDR3 reads TGCGCCAGAGGGGGGAGCGGGAGGGCCAATGAGCAGTTCTTC.

This chain connects TRBV28 to TRBJ1-5; D not certain. The CDR3 runs to 13 residues. V lost 10 bases to trimming and J lost 6 bases, with 16 bases between them. Germline V gene data show CDR1 as MDHEN and CDR2 as SYDVKM. Here the CDR3 DNA reads TGTGCCATCAAGACCATTGGTGGTCAGCCCCAGCATTTT. It specifies CAIKTIGGQPQHF.

V usage is TRBV18 and J usage is TRBJ1-5; D is possibly TRBD1 (6 bases). This CDR3 contains 15 residues. V shed 3 bases and J shed 5 bases, with 14 bases lying between them. Germline CDR1 is KGHSH and CDR2 is LQKENI. CDR3 residues: CASSPSPDRDQPQHF. In DNA form, the CDR3 reads TGTGCCAGCTCACCCAGCCCGGACAGAGATCAGCCCCAGCATTTT.

This clone was detected a few times. The chain employs TRBV6-5 and TRBJ2-2, with unresolved D. Germline V gene lookup returns CDR1 MNHEY and CDR2 SVGAGI. Trimming pared 4 bases from V and 6 bases from J, leaving 9 bases between. The CDR3 has 13 residues. Here the CDR3 reads CASSLFGPGELFF. In nucleotides, the CDR3 is TGTGCCAGCAGTTTATTCGGACCCGGGGAGCTGTTTTTT.

This clone was observed a single time. This chain connects TRBV14 to TRBJ2-2, with D unclear. The CDR3 is 13 residues long. V lost 4 bases, J lost 6 bases, and 9 bases lay in between. From germline, CDR1 is SGHDN and CDR2 FVKESK. CDR3 in DNA: TGTGCCAGCAGCCTCGTGCTAGCCGGGGAGCTGTTTTTT. Translation gives CASSLVLAGELFF.

V and J are TRBV5-1 and TRBJ1-5; 9 bases map to TRBD1. Germline-derived CDR1 and CDR2 are SGHRS and YFSETQ. V shed 4 bases, J shed 0 bases, and the junction held 8 bases outside the gene matches. The CDR3 has 17 residues. Here the CDR3 reads CASSPLPGQGSNQPQHF. CDR3 sequence (DNA): TGCGCCAGCAGCCCACTTCCGGGACAGGGTAGCAATCAGCCCCAGCATTTT.

On this clone itself: Other DNA sequences in this specimen translate into the identical CDR3. This chain links TRBV11-2 with TRBJ2-5; 8 positions agree with TRBD1. V shed 5 bases and J 1 base; nucleotides not matched to a gene: 6. CDR3 length: 15 amino acids. Germline loops: CDR1 SGHAT, CDR2 FQNNGV. This CDR3 reads CASSPGTGPQETQYF. CDR3 in DNA: TGTGCCAGCAGCCCTGGGACAGGCCCCCAAGAGACCCAGTACTTC.

The chain employs TRBV27 and TRBJ2-7; D unclear. CDR1 and CDR2 from the germline V gene are MNHEY and SMNVEV (reference sequence). The CDR3 runs to 16 residues. V was clipped by 0 bases and J by 2 bases, with 14 bases between them. CDR3 coding DNA: TGTGCCAGCAGTTTATCGAGGCCGCCCTTTCCCTACGAGCAGTACTTC. Amino acids: CASSLSRPPFPYEQYF.

The chain uses TRBV21-1 and TRBJ1-5; the D call of TRBD1 is as the table states it, not checked on the DNA. TRBV21-1 represents a pseudogene. The CDR3 is made up of 16 amino acids. The CDR3 spells CASTGDRVCSNQPQHF. The DNA for the CDR3 is TGTGCCAGCACCGGAGACAGGGTTTGTAGCAATCAGCCCCAGCATTTT.

This clone came up once. V is TRBV18 and J is TRBJ1-1, with D maybe TRBD1 (5 bases). The CDR3 consists of 15 residues. The ends were cut back, 3 bases at V and 1 base at J, with 12 bases in the middle. Looked up from germline, CDR1 is KGHSH and CDR2 is LQKENI. CDR3 DNA sequence: TGTGCCAGCTCACCGGGGGGAGGAGGGAACACTGAAGCTTTCTTT. Translating gives CASSPGGGGNTEAFF.

This chain uses TRBV28 with TRBJ1-4, with a tentative D call TRBD1 (5 bases). With 8 bases removed from V and 7 bases from J, the gap between germline ends came to 20 bases. Germline-derived CDR1 and CDR2 are MDHEN and SYDVKM. The CDR3 has 15 amino acids. For the CDR3, the DNA is TGTGCCAGCCGCCTCACAGGCGCAGGTAGTGAAAAACTGTTTTTT. This sequence encodes CASRLTGAGSEKLFF. Combining the CDR3 with reference TRBV28 and TRBJ1-4 gives the whole variable domain DVKVTQSSRYLVKRTGEKVFLECVQDMDHENMFWYRQDPGLGLRLIYFSYDVKMKEKGDIPEGYSVSREKKERFSLILESASTNQTSMYLCASRLTGAGSEKLFFGSGTQLSVL.

The V call is TRBV7-9, the J call TRBJ1-2, with no clear D. Germline CDR1 and CDR2: SEHNR and FQNEAQ (reference sequence). V lost 5 bases and J lost 4, with 14 bases in between. This CDR3 has 14 amino acids. CDR3 protein: CASSHTGRLYGYTF. In DNA form, the CDR3 reads TGTGCCAGCAGCCATACCGGACGGCTCTATGGCTACACCTTC.